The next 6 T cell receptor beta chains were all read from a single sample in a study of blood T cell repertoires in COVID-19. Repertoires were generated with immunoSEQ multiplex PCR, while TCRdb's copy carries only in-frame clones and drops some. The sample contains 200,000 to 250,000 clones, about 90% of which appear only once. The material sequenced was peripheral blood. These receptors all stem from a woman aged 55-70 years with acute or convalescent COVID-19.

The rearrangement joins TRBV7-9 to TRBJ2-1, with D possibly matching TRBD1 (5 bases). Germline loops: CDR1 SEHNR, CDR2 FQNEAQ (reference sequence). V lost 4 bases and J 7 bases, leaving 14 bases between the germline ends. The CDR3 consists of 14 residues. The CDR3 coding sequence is TGTGCCAGCAGCTCCTACTCCCAGGGAAATGAGCAGTTCTTC. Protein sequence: CASSSYSQGNEQFF.

CDR3 bases: TGTGCCAGCAGCGACAGGGGGCGATACTATGGCTACACCTTC. Protein: CASSDRGRYYGYTF. The chain is built from TRBV25-1 and TRBJ1-2, with 10 positions matching TRBD1. This CDR3 has 14 amino acids. V lost 6 bases and J lost 3; bases outside the gene matches: 4. Looked up from germline, CDR1 is MGHDK and CDR2 is SYGVNS.

CDR3 region: CASSFGAGGRFSTDTQYF. The CDR3 region has the DNA TGTGCCAGCAGTTTCGGGGCTGGAGGGAGGTTTAGCACAGATACGCAGTATTTT. V is TRBV27 and J is TRBJ2-3; possible D gene TRBD2, 6 bases. The CDR3 loop spans 18 amino acids. CDR1 and CDR2 (germline): MNHEY, SMNVEV (reference sequence). V was cut by 3 bases and J by 0 bases, with 19 bases left in between.

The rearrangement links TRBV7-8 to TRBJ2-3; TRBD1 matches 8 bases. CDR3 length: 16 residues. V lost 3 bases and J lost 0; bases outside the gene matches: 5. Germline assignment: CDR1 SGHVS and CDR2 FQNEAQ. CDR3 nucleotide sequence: TGTGCCAGCAGCTTCGAACAGGGGGGAAGCACAGATACGCAGTATTTT. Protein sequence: CASSFEQGGSTDTQYF.

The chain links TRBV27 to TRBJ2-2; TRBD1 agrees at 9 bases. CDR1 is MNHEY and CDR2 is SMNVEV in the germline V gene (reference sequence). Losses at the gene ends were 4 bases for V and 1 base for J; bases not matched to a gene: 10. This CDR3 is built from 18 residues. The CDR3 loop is CASSSLLDRGLNTGELFF. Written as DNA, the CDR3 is TGTGCCAGCAGTTCCTTATTGGACAGGGGACTGAACACCGGGGAGCTGTTTTTT.

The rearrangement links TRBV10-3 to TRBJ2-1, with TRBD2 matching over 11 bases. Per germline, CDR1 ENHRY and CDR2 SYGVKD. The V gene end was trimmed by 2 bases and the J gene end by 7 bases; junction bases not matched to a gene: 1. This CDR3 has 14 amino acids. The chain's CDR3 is CAISEASGRNEQFF. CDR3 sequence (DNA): TGTGCCATCAGTGAGGCTAGCGGGAGGAATGAGCAGTTCTTC.